A selection of T cell receptor beta chains follows, all from one sample in a study of T-cell reconstitution after alpha-beta-depleted transplantation in children. TCRdb re-derived calls from the PCR reads in MiXCR, one entry per CDR3 protein. This table has 150,000 to 250,000 distinct CDR3 sequences, less than 15% appearing once. The sample here was PBMCs from the stem cell graft donor, taken from the stem cell graft. Source of these receptors: a human donor who donated a stem cell graft to a child with acute lymphoblastic leukemia. The CDR3 runs from the conserved cysteine through the conserved F or W. D genes are given only for firm matches. Expanded clones are given a class, and other clones once, few, many or no size at all.

CDR3 length: 16; clone size: many; J gene: TRBJ2-1; V gene: TRBV7-9; D gene: TRBD2; CDR3 protein: CASSLTSGSDMNEQFF; CDR3 DNA: TGTGCCAGCAGCTTAACGAGCGGGAGTGATATGAATGAGCAGTTCTTC
CDR3 length: 17; clone size: many; J gene: TRBJ2-5; V gene: TRBV7-2; D gene: TRBD2; CDR3 protein: CASSERVGLAGFETQYF; CDR3 DNA: TGTGCCAGCAGCGAGCGTGTGGGGCTAGCGGGATTTGAGACCCAGTACTTC
CDR3 length: 17; clone size: .; J gene: TRBJ2-2; V gene: TRBV19; D gene: TRBD2; CDR3 protein: CASRYSAGRTNTGELFF; CDR3 DNA: TGTGCCAGCAGATACTCAGCGGGGCGTACGAACACCGGGGAGCTGTTTTTT
CDR3 length: 15; clone size: many; J gene: TRBJ2-4; V gene: TRBV20-1; D gene: .; CDR3 protein: CSAQKGVVVQNIQYF; CDR3 DNA: TGCAGTGCCCAAAAAGGGGTGGTGGTACAAAACATTCAGTACTTC
CDR3 length: 18; clone size: many; J gene: TRBJ2-6; V gene: TRBV5-8; D gene: .; CDR3 protein: CASSPPMWSFSGANVLTF; CDR3 DNA: TGTGCCAGCAGTCCACCTATGTGGTCCTTCTCTGGGGCCAACGTCCTGACTTTC
CDR3 length: 12; clone size: many; J gene: TRBJ1-5; V gene: TRBV29-1; D gene: .; CDR3 protein: CSVGGVNQPQHF; CDR3 DNA: TGCAGCGTTGGAGGAGTCAATCAGCCCCAGCATTTT
CDR3 length: 18; clone size: many; J gene: TRBJ2-3; V gene: TRBV11-3; D gene: TRBD2; CDR3 protein: CASSLRLAGGSGTDTQYF; CDR3 DNA: TGTGCCAGCAGCTTAAGGTTAGCGGGCGGTTCAGGCACAGATACGCAGTATTTT
CDR3 length: 16; clone size: many; J gene: TRBJ1-2; V gene: TRBV27; D gene: TRBD1; CDR3 protein: CASSLRGGGLSYGYTF; CDR3 DNA: TGTGCCAGCAGTTTACGAGGGGGCGGACTCTCATATGGCTACACCTTC
CDR3 length: 13; clone size: many; J gene: TRBJ2-3; V gene: TRBV5-1; D gene: TRBD2; CDR3 protein: CASMRERTDTQYF; CDR3 DNA: TGCGCCAGCATGCGGGAGCGGACAGATACGCAGTATTTT
CDR3 length: 15; clone size: .; J gene: TRBJ2-7; V gene: TRBV7-9; D gene: .; CDR3 protein: CASSDFRDGSYEQYF; CDR3 DNA: TGTGCCAGCAGCGACTTCAGGGACGGATCCTACGAGCAGTACTTC
CDR3 length: 12; clone size: many; J gene: TRBJ2-1; V gene: TRBV7-2; D gene: .; CDR3 protein: CASSLFGNEQFF; CDR3 DNA: TGTGCCAGCAGCTTATTTGGCAATGAGCAGTTCTTC
CDR3 length: 15; clone size: many; J gene: TRBJ1-5; V gene: TRBV5-8; D gene: .; CDR3 protein: CASSLGRGVQQPQHF; CDR3 DNA: TGTGCCAGCAGCTTGGGGCGGGGGGTCCAACAGCCCCAGCATTTT
CDR3 length: 15; clone size: few; J gene: TRBJ1-1; V gene: TRBV5-1; D gene: .; CDR3 protein: CASSPTSGANTEAFF; CDR3 DNA: TGCGCCAGCAGCCCAACATCGGGGGCGAACACTGAAGCTTTCTTT
CDR3 length: 19; clone size: once; J gene: TRBJ2-1; V gene: TRBV10-3; D gene: .; CDR3 protein: CAISESPPNGVGGFNEQFF; CDR3 DNA: TGTGCCATCAGTGAGTCGCCCCCCAACGGAGTGGGAGGATTCAATGAGCAGTTCTTC
CDR3 length: 14; clone size: many; J gene: TRBJ2-5; V gene: TRBV5-1; D gene: .; CDR3 protein: CASSLDPGQGTQYF; CDR3 DNA: TGCGCCAGCAGCTTGGACCCAGGGCAGGGGACCCAGTACTTC
CDR3 length: 15; clone size: many; J gene: TRBJ1-1; V gene: TRBV5-1; D gene: .; CDR3 protein: CASNQAPALNTEAFF; CDR3 DNA: TGCGCCAGCAACCAGGCCCCAGCCCTAAACACTGAAGCTTTCTTT
CDR3 length: 13; clone size: few; J gene: TRBJ1-1; V gene: TRBV12-3/TRBV12-4; D gene: TRBD1; CDR3 protein: CASSPQGAGEAFF; CDR3 DNA: TGTGCCAGCAGTCCACAGGGGGCGGGTGAAGCTTTCTTT
CDR3 length: 16; clone size: many; J gene: TRBJ2-3; V gene: TRBV12-3/TRBV12-4; D gene: .; CDR3 protein: CASSLGGPSSRDTQYF; CDR3 DNA: TGTGCCAGCAGCCTCGGGGGGCCGAGTTCCAGAGATACGCAGTATTTT
CDR3 length: 13; clone size: many; J gene: TRBJ1-4; V gene: TRBV27; D gene: TRBD1; CDR3 protein: CASRWDSAEKLFF; CDR3 DNA: TGTGCCAGCAGATGGGACAGCGCTGAAAAACTGTTTTTT
CDR3 length: 10; clone size: many; J gene: TRBJ2-1; V gene: TRBV29-1; D gene: TRBD2; CDR3 protein: CSMDGGEQFF; CDR3 DNA: TGCAGCATGGACGGGGGGGAGCAGTTCTTC
CDR3 length: 14; clone size: many; J gene: TRBJ1-1; V gene: TRBV6-5; D gene: .; CDR3 protein: CASSYSLMNTEAFF; CDR3 DNA: TGTGCCAGCAGTTACTCCCTCATGAACACTGAAGCTTTCTTT
CDR3 length: 16; clone size: many; J gene: TRBJ2-4; V gene: TRBV20-1; D gene: .; CDR3 protein: CSASPSRAGAKNIQYF; CDR3 DNA: TGCAGTGCTTCCCCCTCGCGCGCGGGAGCCAAAAACATTCAGTACTTC